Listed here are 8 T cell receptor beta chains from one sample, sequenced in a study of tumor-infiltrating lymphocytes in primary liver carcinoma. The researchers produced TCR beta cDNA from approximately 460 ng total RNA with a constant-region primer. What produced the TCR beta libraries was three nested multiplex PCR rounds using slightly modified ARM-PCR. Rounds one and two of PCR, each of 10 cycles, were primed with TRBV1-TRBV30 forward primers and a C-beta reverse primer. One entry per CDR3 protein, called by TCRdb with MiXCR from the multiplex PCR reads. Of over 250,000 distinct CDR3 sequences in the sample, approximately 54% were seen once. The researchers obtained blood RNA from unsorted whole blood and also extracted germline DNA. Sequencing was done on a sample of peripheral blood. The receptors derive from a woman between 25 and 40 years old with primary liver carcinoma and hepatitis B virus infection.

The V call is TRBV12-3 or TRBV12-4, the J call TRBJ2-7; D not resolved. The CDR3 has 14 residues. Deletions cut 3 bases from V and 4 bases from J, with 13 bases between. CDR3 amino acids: CASSLPTSSYEQYF. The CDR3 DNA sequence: TGTGCCAGCAGTTTGCCGACTTCATCTTACGAGCAGTACTTC.

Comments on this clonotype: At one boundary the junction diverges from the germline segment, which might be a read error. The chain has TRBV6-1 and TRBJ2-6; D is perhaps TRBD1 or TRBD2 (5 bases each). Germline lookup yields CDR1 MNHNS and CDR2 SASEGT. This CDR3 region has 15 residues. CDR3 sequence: CASSDRGSGANVVTF. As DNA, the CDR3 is TGTGCCAGCAGTGATCGGGGTAGTGGGGCCAACGTCGTGACTTTC.

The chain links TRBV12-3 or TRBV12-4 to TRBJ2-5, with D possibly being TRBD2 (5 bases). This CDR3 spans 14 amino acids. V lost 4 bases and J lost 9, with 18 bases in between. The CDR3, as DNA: TGTGCCAGCAGTTGGTCAGCTCCGGCGGAGGCCCAGTACTTC. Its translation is CASSWSAPAEAQYF.

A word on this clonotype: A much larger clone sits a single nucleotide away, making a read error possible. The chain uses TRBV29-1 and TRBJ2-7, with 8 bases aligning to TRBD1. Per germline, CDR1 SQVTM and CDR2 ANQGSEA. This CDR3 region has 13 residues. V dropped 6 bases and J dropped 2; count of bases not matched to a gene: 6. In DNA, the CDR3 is TGCAGCGTCAGGACAGGGCCTACCTACGAGCAGTACTTC. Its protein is CSVRTGPTYEQYF.

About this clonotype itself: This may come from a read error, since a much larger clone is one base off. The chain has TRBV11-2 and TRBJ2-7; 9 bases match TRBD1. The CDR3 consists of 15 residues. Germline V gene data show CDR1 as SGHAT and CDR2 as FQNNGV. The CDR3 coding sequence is TGTGCCAGCAGCTTAAGCGGACAGGGGCACCACGAGCGGTACTTC. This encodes CASSLSGQGHHERYF.

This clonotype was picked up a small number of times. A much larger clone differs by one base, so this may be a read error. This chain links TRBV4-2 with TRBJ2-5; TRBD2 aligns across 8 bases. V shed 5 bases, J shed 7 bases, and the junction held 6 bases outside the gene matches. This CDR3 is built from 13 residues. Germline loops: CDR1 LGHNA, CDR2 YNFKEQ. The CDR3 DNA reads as TGTGCCAGCAGCAAGACTAGCGAAGGGACCCAGTACTTC. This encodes CASSKTSEGTQYF.

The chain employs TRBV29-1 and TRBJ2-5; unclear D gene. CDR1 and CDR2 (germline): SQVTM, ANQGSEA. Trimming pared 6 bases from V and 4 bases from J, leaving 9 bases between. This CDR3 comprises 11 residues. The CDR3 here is CSVGSIETQYF. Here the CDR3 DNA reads TGCAGCGTGGGGTCGATAGAGACCCAGTACTTC. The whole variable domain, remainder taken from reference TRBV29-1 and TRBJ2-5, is SAVISQKPSRDICQRGTSLTIQCQVDSQVTMMFWYRQQPGQSLTLIATANQGSEATYESGFVIDKFPISRPNLTFSTLTVSNMSPEDSSIYLCSVGSIETQYFGPGTRLLVL.

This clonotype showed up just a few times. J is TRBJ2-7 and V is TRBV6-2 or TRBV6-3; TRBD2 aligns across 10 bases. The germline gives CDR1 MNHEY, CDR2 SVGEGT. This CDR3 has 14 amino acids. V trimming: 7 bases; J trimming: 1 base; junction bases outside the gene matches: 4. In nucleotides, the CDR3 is TGTGCCAGCAAACCGGGACTAGCGTCCTACGAGCAGTACTTC. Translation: CASKPGLASYEQYF.